Given below is one T cell receptor beta chain in context. The sample belongs to a study of control samples from healthy donors and cancer patients. Clones were sequenced by immunoSEQ multiplex PCR, and TCRdb holds only the in-frame ones, with some missing. The table has some 99,000 clones, around 89% seen once; the top ten hold roughly 15%. Germline V gene sequence: CDR1 MNHEY, CDR2 SMNVEV (reference sequence). Trimming cost V 3 bases and J 2 bases; bases outside gene matches: 14. This CDR3 is 18 amino acids long. The specimen was blood. J is TRBJ2-7 and V is TRBV27; the match to TRBD2 covers 9 bases. The clonotype originates from a woman between 50 and 59 years old in good health. This chain's CDR3 is CASSFRWGGGLATYEQYV. The CDR3 DNA reads as TGTGCCAGCAGTTTCCGTTGGGGGGGTGGACTAGCGACCTACGAGCAGTACGTC.